The clone carrying this T cell receptor beta chain was seen more than once but under ten times. No antigen is known for it. These data come from a study of cytomegalovirus exposure and HLA in healthy donors. Study-wide background: The platform used for the roughly 110 validation repertoires matched that of the approximately 620 first-cohort repertoires, a later analysis reported. Study outcomes and limitations: The study designated roughly 150 TCR beta chains cytomegalovirus-associated. The tendency of first-cohort TCR clusters to co-occur in the 110 or so validation repertoires emerged from a later analysis.

This CDR3 has 17 residues. Germline loops: CDR1 SEHNR, CDR2 FQNEAQ (reference sequence). Unmatched junction bases numbered 12, after V lost 7 bases and J lost 3 bases. Data came from immunoSEQ multiplex PCR; TCRdb stores just in-frame clones and leaves some out. The table shows approximately 230,000 clones, with about 90% occurring only once. The receptor was isolated from a young man in good health and CMV-seropositive. Sequencing used PBMCs. V usage is TRBV7-9 and J usage is TRBJ1-2; 12 bases match TRBD1. The CDR3 loop reads CASIRTSGTGGDYGYTF. DNA of the CDR3: TGTGCCAGCATCCGAACTTCCGGGACAGGGGGCGACTATGGCTACACCTTC. Based on the CDR3 plus reference TRBV7-9 and TRBJ1-2, the full variable domain is DTGVSQNPRHKITKRGQNVTFRCDPISEHNRLYWYRQTLGQGPEFLTYFQNEAQLEKSRLLSDRFSAERPKGSFSTLEIQRTEQGDSAMYLCASIRTSGTGGDYGYTFGSGTRLTVV.